This TCR beta chain was captured by sequencing in a study of cytomegalovirus exposure and HLA in healthy donors. Notes on the study in general: Sequence variants that were highly shared formed a cluster that was likely a sequencing artifact. On later analysis, the bulk of CMV-associated TCR beta chains appeared to be HLA-restricted. Links to common viral pathogens appeared, in a later analysis, for several of the most significant clusters.

In germline, CDR1 is MNHNS, CDR2 SASEGT. The V gene lost 6 bases and the J gene lost 0 bases, with 8 bases spanning the gap. This CDR3 region has 13 residues. This PCR relied on a set of 60 Vbeta primers and 13 Jbeta primers. Data came from immunoSEQ multiplex PCR; TCRdb stores just in-frame clones and leaves some out. The sample holds some 240,000 clones, around 90% seen once. Worth noting for this clone: Its antigen is as yet unknown.

The receptor was derived from a girl aged 2 to 9 in good health and CMV-seronegative. The rearrangement uses TRBV6-1 and TRBJ1-1; D is ambiguous. Sequenced: PBMCs. Here the CDR3 DNA reads TGTGCCAGCAGCACAGTAGTGAACACTGAAGCTTTCTTT. It is translated as CASSTVVNTEAFF.